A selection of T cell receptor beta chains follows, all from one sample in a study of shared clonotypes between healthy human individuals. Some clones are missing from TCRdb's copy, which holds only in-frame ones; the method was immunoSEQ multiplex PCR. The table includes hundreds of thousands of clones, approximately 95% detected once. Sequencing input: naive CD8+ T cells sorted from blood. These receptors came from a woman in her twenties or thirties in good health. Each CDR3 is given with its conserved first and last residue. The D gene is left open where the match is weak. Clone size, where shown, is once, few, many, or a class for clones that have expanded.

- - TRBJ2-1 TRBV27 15 TGTGCCAGCAGTTCCTCGCCGCGCTCCGCCAATGAGCAGTTCTTC CASSSSPRSANEQFF
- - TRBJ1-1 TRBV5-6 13 TGTGCCAGCAGACCGACGGGGGGCACTGAAGCTTTCTTT CASRPTGGTEAFF
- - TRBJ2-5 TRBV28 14 TGTGCCAGCAGTTTAGTCTGGGACCAAGAGACCCAGTACTTC CASSLVWDQETQYF
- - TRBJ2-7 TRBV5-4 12 TGTGCCAGCAGCTTGAAAGGCTACGAGCAGTACTTC CASSLKGYEQYF
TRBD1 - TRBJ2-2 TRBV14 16 TGTGCCAGCAGCGTCCGACAGGGGTTGAACACCGGGGAGCTGTTTTTT CASSVRQGLNTGELFF
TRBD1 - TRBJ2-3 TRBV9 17 TGTGCCAGCAGCCCGAGTGGGGGGACAGGGGTCGTGGATACGCAGTATTTT CASSPSGGTGVVDTQYF
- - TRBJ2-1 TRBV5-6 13 TGTGCCAGCAGCGGAGTAGTTGGCAATGAGCAGTTCTTC CASSGVVGNEQFF
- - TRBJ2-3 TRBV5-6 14 TGTGCCAGCAGCCGGATGTTGAGCGCAGATACGCAGTATTTT CASSRMLSADTQYF
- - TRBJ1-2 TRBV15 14 TGTGCCACCAGCAGGGGATCAGGGGACTATGGCTACACCTTC CATSRGSGDYGYTF
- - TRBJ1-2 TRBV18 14 TGTGCCAGCTCACCACCAGACCTCATCTATGGCTACACCTTC CASSPPDLIYGYTF
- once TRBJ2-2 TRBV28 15 TGTGCCAGCACCTTACAGGGCTGGGACACCGGGGAGCTGTTTTTT CASTLQGWDTGELFF
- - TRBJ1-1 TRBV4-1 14 TGCGCCAGCCGCGGAGACCGATTGAACACTGAAGCTTTCTTT CASRGDRLNTEAFF
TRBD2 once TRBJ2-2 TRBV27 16 TGTGCCAGCAGTTGGTCGGGGGGAGCGGGCACCGGGGAGCTGTTTTTT CASSWSGGAGTGELFF
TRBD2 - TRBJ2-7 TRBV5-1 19 TGCGCCAGCAGCTTGGAGCGTAGGGAGGCTAGCGGCGTCTCCTACGAGCAGTACTTC CASSLERREASGVSYEQYF
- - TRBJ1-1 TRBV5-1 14 TGCGCCAGCAGCTTGACTGGGGTAGTAGCTGAAGCTTTCTTT CASSLTGVVAEAFF
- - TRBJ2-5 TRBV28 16 TGTGCCAGCAGTTCATACAGGGAAAATAACCAAGAGACCCAGTACTTC CASSSYRENNQETQYF